This T cell receptor beta chain was recorded in a study of T cell repertoires in ileal Crohn's disease. Study context: M0 samples are biopsies from inflamed ileum in the resection specimen. Study observations and caveats: Mucosal expansions were suggested to be mainly CD8 T cells. Clonal expansions were more frequent in active smokers than non-smokers at surgery.

Time point indicated: inflamed ileum from the surgical specimen. Patients were adults with ileal or ileocolonic Crohn's disease needing resection. Produced via immunoSEQ multiplex PCR; TCRdb's table is partial and in-frame only. The sample contains around 15,000 clones, roughly four fifths of which appear only once. Comments on this clone: Its antigen is unidentified.

The CDR3 spans 17 residues. Trimming left V 3 bases short and J 0 bases short, with 15 bases between. The germline CDR1 and CDR2 sequences are SGHDT and YYEEEE. This clonotype was obtained from an adult with Crohn's disease. The chain has TRBV5-6 and TRBJ1-4; tentative D call: TRBD1 (5 bases). Material: ileal tissue. CDR3 nucleotide sequence: TGTGCCAGCAGCTCTTTGGGGGATGGGGCAACTAATGAAAAACTGTTTTTT. The encoded protein is CASSSLGDGATNEKLFF.